This T cell receptor (beta chain) derives from a study of response to subunit inactivated influenza vaccine. Notes on the study in general: Authors suggested each seasonal influenza vaccination recruits few new T cells.

One entry per CDR3 protein, called by TCRdb with MiXCR from the RT-PCR reads. The data contain 500,000 to 550,000 distinct CDR3 sequences, approximately 7.3% of them singletons. CDR3 length: 12 residues. V was pared by 6 bases and J by 7 bases, with 16 bases between. The germline CDR1 and CDR2 sequences are DFQATT and SNEGSKA (reference sequence). A note on this clonotype: Its antigen is undetermined.

This receptor was identified in a man aged 45 to 70 who received an inactivated influenza vaccine. This material consisted of PBMCs from blood, taken around 25 months after vaccination. The V gene is TRBV20-1, the J gene TRBJ2-7, with TRBD2 as a possible D gene (7 bases). The CDR3 DNA follows: TGCAGTGCGGACATTAGGGGGGGTGAGCAGTACTTC. It specifies CSADIRGGEQYF.